Sequencing of this TCR beta chain was carried out in a study of T cell changes during pregnancy in multiple sclerosis. Assay used: immunoSEQ multiplex PCR; TCRdb lists only in-frame clones, some missing. Among about 33,000 clones listed, about 92% were seen once. This CDR3 spans 12 amino acids. In germline, CDR1 is SGHAT, CDR2 FQNNGV. After removal of 10 bases from V and 6 bases from J, the junction contained 8 bases not matched to a gene. The chain employs TRBV11-2 and TRBJ1-1; 7 nucleotides match TRBD1. The specimen sequenced was PBMCs (not recorded whether the cells were cultured). The sequence was obtained from a female donor with multiple sclerosis, enrolled in a pregnancy study. The CDR3: CATSRGSAEAFF. The CDR3 DNA reads TGTGCCACCTCCAGGGGGTCGGCTGAAGCTTTCTTT.